Described below is a single T cell receptor (beta chain) sequence and its context. The data belong to a study of sequential checkpoint blockade in melanoma. As for the study in general: Randomization was 1:1 between first-line nivolumab→ipilimumab and ipilimumab→nivolumab. After both sequences, patients received maintenance nivolumab.

V lost 5 bases and J lost 4; bases outside the gene matches: 4. The CDR3 length is 15 residues. The germline gives CDR1 SGHVS, CDR2 FNYEAQ. Sample treatment: randomized to nivolumab then ipilimumab (arm A) or the reverse (arm B). From thawed PBMCs, live CD3+CD8+ cells negative for CD19 and CD56 were sorted. Profiled with immunoSEQ multiplex PCR; TCRdb holds only in-frame clones, not every one. The data show 4,000 to 6,000 clones, about three quarters seen once. The genes are TRBV7-6 and TRBJ2-3, with TRBD2 matching over 12 bases. This receptor was obtained from a human donor with melanoma. The material sequenced was CD8+ T cells sorted from blood (inferred from file names), taken from a patient given nivolumab and ipilimumab in sequence. The CDR3 nucleotides read TGTGCCAGCAGCCAGACTAGCGGGAGACCAGATACGCAGTATTTT. This encodes CASSQTSGRPDTQYF. Full variable domain (outside the CDR3, taken from reference TRBV7-6 and TRBJ2-3): GAGVSQSPRYKVTKRGQDVALRCDPISGHVSLYWYRQALGQGPEFLTYFNYEAQQDKSGLPNDRFSAERPEGSISTLTIQRTEQRDSAMYRCASSQTSGRPDTQYFGPGTRLTVL.